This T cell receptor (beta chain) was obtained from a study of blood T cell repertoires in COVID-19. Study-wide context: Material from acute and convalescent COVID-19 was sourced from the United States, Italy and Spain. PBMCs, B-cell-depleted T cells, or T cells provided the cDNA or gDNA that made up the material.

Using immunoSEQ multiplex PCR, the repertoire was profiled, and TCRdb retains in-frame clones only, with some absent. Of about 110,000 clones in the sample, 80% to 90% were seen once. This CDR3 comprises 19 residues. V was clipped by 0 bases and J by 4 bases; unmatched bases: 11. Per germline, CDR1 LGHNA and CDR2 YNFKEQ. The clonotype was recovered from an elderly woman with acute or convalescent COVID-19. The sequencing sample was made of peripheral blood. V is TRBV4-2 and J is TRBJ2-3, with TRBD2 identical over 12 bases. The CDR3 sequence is CASSQDRLAGAARADTQYF. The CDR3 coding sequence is TGTGCCAGCAGCCAAGATCGACTAGCGGGGGCCGCACGGGCAGATACGCAGTATTTT.